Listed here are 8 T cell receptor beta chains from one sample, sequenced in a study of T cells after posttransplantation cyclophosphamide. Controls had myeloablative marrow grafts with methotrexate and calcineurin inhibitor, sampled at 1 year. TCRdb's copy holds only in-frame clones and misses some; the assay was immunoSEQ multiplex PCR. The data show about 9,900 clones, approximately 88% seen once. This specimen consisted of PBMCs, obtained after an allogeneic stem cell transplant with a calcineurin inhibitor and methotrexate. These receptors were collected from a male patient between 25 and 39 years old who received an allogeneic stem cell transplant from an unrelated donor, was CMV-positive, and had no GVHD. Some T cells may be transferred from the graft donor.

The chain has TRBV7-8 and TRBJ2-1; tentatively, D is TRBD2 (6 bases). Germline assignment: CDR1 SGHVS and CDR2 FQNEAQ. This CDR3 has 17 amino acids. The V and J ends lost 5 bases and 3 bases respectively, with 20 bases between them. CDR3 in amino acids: CASSPPAGQNFYNEQFF. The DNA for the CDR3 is TGTGCCAGCAGCCCACCAGCGGGTCAGAATTTCTACAATGAGCAGTTCTTC.

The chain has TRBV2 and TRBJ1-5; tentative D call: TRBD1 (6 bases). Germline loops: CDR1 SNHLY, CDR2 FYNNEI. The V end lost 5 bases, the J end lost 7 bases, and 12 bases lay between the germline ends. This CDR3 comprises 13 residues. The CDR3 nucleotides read TGTGCCAGCAGTTCGGACAGTCAACAGCCCCAGCATTTT. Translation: CASSSDSQQPQHF.

CDR3 region: CASTGEGQPQHF. CDR3 DNA sequence: TGTGCCAGCACAGGGGAGGGTCAGCCCCAGCATTTT. This chain connects TRBV2 to TRBJ1-5; perhaps TRBD1 as D (6 bases). Trimming removed 7 bases from V and 6 bases from J, with 10 bases in between. Germline values: CDR1 SNHLY, CDR2 FYNNEI. The CDR3 consists of 12 residues.

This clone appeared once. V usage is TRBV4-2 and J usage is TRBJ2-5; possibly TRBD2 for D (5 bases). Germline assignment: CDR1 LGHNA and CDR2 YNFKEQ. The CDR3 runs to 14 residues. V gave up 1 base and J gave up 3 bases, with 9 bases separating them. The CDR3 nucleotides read TGTGCCAGCAGCCAAGGTGAGCGGAAAGAGACCCAGTACTTC. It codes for CASSQGERKETQYF.

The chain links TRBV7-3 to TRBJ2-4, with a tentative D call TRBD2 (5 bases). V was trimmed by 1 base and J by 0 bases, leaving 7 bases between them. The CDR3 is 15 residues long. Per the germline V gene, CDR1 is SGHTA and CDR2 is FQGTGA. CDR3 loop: CASSLKEVAKNIQYF. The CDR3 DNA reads TGTGCCAGCAGCTTAAAGGAGGTAGCCAAAAACATTCAGTACTTC.

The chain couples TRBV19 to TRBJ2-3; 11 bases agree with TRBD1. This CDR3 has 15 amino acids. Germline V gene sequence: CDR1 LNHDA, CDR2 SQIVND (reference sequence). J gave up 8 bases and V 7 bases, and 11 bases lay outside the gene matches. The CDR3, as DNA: TGTGCCAGTACCCTTCCCGGGACAGGGGGTGGTACGCAGTATTTT. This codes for CASTLPGTGGGTQYF.

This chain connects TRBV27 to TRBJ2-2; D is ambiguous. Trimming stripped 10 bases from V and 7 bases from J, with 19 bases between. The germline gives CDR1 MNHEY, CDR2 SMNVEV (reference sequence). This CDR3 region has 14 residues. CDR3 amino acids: CATRLVSSFGELFF. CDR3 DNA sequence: TGTGCCACCCGGTTAGTTTCGAGTTTCGGGGAGCTGTTTTTT.

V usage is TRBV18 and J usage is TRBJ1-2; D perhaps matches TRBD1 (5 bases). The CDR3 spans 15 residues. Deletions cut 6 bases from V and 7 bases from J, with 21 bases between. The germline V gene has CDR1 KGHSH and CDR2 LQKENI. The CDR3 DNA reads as TGTGCCAGCTCGCACAGTGCCAGGGATGGTCTTGGCTACACCTTC. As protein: CASSHSARDGLGYTF.